This T cell receptor (beta chain) was recovered during a study of spatial heterogeneity in lung cancer. Study conclusions and caveats: Blood carried ubiquitous expanded tumor TCRs more at resection than follow-up.

The time point: sample taken at primary tumor resection. Researchers sequenced whole RNA taken from tumor, nontumor lung or frozen PBMC without sorting. TCRdb analysed the 5' RACE reads with MiXCR anew, one entry per CDR3 protein. This table holds approximately 10,000 distinct CDR3 sequences, around 15% found once. This clonotype was seen once. Its antigen is undetermined. The origin of this receptor is a male donor with early-stage non-small cell lung cancer. The material sequenced was PBMCs, taken at surgery.

The CDR3 DNA sequence: TGTGCCAGCAGGACGACAGGGAGGAACACTGAAGCTTTCTTT. Translation gives CASRTTGRNTEAFF. The chain is built from TRBV7-3 and TRBJ1-1, with TRBD1 matching over 7 bases. This CDR3 is 14 amino acids long. From germline, CDR1 is SGHTA and CDR2 FQGTGA. J was trimmed by 1 base and V by 6 bases; bases with no gene match: 5.